These T cell receptor beta chains were read from a single sample in a study of CD8 T cells in ankylosing spondylitis. TCRdb fed the 5' RACE reads into MiXCR, producing one record per CDR3 protein. This table holds under 250,000 distinct CDR3 sequences, about 10% found once. The material sequenced was blood, either unsorted or a sorted T cell fraction (not recorded which). The receptors originated from a male donor with ankylosing spondylitis or in good health (not recorded which). CDR3s include the opening cysteine and the closing phenylalanine or tryptophan. The D gene is left open where the match is weak. Size is omitted from some rows. Given values are once, few, many or a class for expanded clones.

v_call: TRBV20-1
d_call: TRBD1
clone_size: many
j_call: TRBJ1-1
cdr3_nt: TGCAGTGCTTATAGACAGGGCACTGAAGCTTTCTTT
cdr3_aa: CSAYRQGTEAFF

v_call: TRBV14
d_call: NA
clone_size: many
j_call: TRBJ1-2
cdr3_nt: TGTGCCAGCAGCCATCCTGACAGCTATGGCTACACCTTC
cdr3_aa: CASSHPDSYGYTF

v_call: TRBV28
d_call: TRBD1
clone_size: few
j_call: TRBJ2-7
cdr3_nt: TGTGCCAGCGGGACAGGTCCTGGCGAGCAGTACTTC
cdr3_aa: CASGTGPGEQYF

v_call: TRBV2
d_call: TRBD1
clone_size: many
j_call: TRBJ1-2
cdr3_nt: TGTGCCAGCACCGGACAGGGGACCGGCTACACCTTC
cdr3_aa: CASTGQGTGYTF

v_call: TRBV20-1
d_call: NA
clone_size: NA
j_call: TRBJ2-1
cdr3_nt: TGCAGTGCTAGAGATGTCGGGAGCCGATACAATGAGCAGTTCTTC
cdr3_aa: CSARDVGSRYNEQFF

v_call: TRBV7-8
d_call: TRBD2
clone_size: many
j_call: TRBJ2-5
cdr3_nt: TGTGCCAGCAGCTTAGTGGTGCGGGGGGGCCGGGAGACCCAGTACTTC
cdr3_aa: CASSLVVRGGRETQYF

v_call: TRBV20-1
d_call: TRBD1
clone_size: NA
j_call: TRBJ2-7
cdr3_nt: TGCAGTGCTAGGGGGCCTTGGACAGGGGTCAACGAGCAGTACTTC
cdr3_aa: CSARGPWTGVNEQYF

v_call: TRBV20-1
d_call: NA
clone_size: NA
j_call: TRBJ2-7
cdr3_nt: TGCAGTGCTAGGGCCAACGGGGAAGGCCCACCCTACGAGCAGTACTTC
cdr3_aa: CSARANGEGPPYEQYF

v_call: TRBV3-1
d_call: TRBD1
clone_size: many
j_call: TRBJ2-2
cdr3_nt: TGTGCCAGCAGCCTGGACAGGGCTTCGAACACCGGGGAGCTGTTTTTT
cdr3_aa: CASSLDRASNTGELFF

v_call: TRBV2
d_call: NA
clone_size: many
j_call: TRBJ2-5
cdr3_nt: TGTGCCAGTGACCAGGTTTTTGCGGAGACCCAGTACTTC
cdr3_aa: CASDQVFAETQYF

v_call: TRBV4-1
d_call: TRBD2
clone_size: few
j_call: TRBJ2-7
cdr3_nt: TGCGCCAGCAGCAAGGGACTAGCGGGCTCCTACGAGCAGTACTTC
cdr3_aa: CASSKGLAGSYEQYF

v_call: TRBV20-1
d_call: NA
clone_size: many
j_call: TRBJ2-1
cdr3_nt: TGCAGTGCTAGAAGGGCGGGGAGAGACAATGAGCAGTTCTTC
cdr3_aa: CSARRAGRDNEQFF

v_call: TRBV3-1
d_call: NA
clone_size: many
j_call: TRBJ2-3
cdr3_nt: TGTGCCAGCAGCCAAGGAGTAGGGGGGCCTCCTAGCACAGATACGCAGTATTTT
cdr3_aa: CASSQGVGGPPSTDTQYF

v_call: TRBV12-3/TRBV12-4
d_call: NA
clone_size: many
j_call: TRBJ1-2
cdr3_nt: TGTGCCAGCAGTTTAGTTGCCGGGACACCGAACTATGGCTACACCTTC
cdr3_aa: CASSLVAGTPNYGYTF

v_call: TRBV4-1
d_call: TRBD1
clone_size: few
j_call: TRBJ2-7
cdr3_nt: TGCGCCAGCAGCCAAGAAAGCTTGGACAGGCTCTCCTACGAGCAGTACTTC
cdr3_aa: CASSQESLDRLSYEQYF

v_call: TRBV20-1
d_call: TRBD2
clone_size: many
j_call: TRBJ2-3
cdr3_nt: TGCAGTGCTACCGGGACTAGCGGGAGCACAGATACGCAGTATTTT
cdr3_aa: CSATGTSGSTDTQYF

v_call: TRBV7-2
d_call: NA
clone_size: NA
j_call: TRBJ2-7
cdr3_nt: TGTGCCAGCAGCTGGGGACCCATCTACGAGCAGTACTTC
cdr3_aa: CASSWGPIYEQYF

v_call: TRBV20-1
d_call: NA
clone_size: NA
j_call: TRBJ2-7
cdr3_nt: TGCAGTGCTAGAGATTCTAGGAGCGTCGCCTACGAGCAGTACTTC
cdr3_aa: CSARDSRSVAYEQYF

v_call: TRBV5-1
d_call: TRBD1
clone_size: many
j_call: TRBJ2-6
cdr3_nt: TGCGCCAGCAGCCTCGACAGGGTATCTGGGGCCAACGTCCTGACTTTC
cdr3_aa: CASSLDRVSGANVLTF

v_call: TRBV20-1
d_call: TRBD2
clone_size: many
j_call: TRBJ2-5
cdr3_nt: TGCAGTGCTCCGGGGGGAGAAGTGTTTGAGACCCAGTACTTC
cdr3_aa: CSAPGGEVFETQYF

v_call: TRBV30
d_call: TRBD2
clone_size: NA
j_call: TRBJ2-1
cdr3_nt: TGTGCCTGGAGTCTGGGGCTAGCGGGAGGTGAGCAGTTCTTC
cdr3_aa: CAWSLGLAGGEQFF

v_call: TRBV4-2
d_call: NA
clone_size: many
j_call: TRBJ1-3
cdr3_nt: TGTGCCAGCAGTTCGAGAGAGGGTGTGATTGGAAACACCATATATTTT
cdr3_aa: CASSSREGVIGNTIYF

v_call: TRBV7-2
d_call: NA
clone_size: many
j_call: TRBJ1-5
cdr3_nt: TGTGCCAGCAGCCCACCAGACGGGAATCAGCCCCAGCATTTT
cdr3_aa: CASSPPDGNQPQHF

v_call: TRBV5-6
d_call: TRBD1
clone_size: many
j_call: TRBJ2-1
cdr3_nt: TGTGCCAGCAGCTTTAACGACCCGGGACAGGGCTACAATGAGCAGTTCTTC
cdr3_aa: CASSFNDPGQGYNEQFF

v_call: TRBV7-9
d_call: NA
clone_size: few
j_call: TRBJ2-3
cdr3_nt: TGTGCCAGCAGCTCGAGTCTTAATACGCAGTATTTT
cdr3_aa: CASSSSLNTQYF

v_call: TRBV14
d_call: TRBD1
clone_size: many
j_call: TRBJ1-2
cdr3_nt: TGTGCCAGCAGCCCGACAGGGGGCAACTATGGCTACACCTTC
cdr3_aa: CASSPTGGNYGYTF